This entry lists 25 T cell receptor beta chains sequenced from one sample in a study of blood T cell repertoires in COVID-19. TCRdb's table, derived via immunoSEQ multiplex PCR, lists solely in-frame clones and lacks some. The sample has over 200,000 clones, under 90% seen once. The sequencing sample was made of peripheral blood. The receptors were gathered from a man between 60 and 75 years old who had recovered from COVID-19.

This rearrangement joins TRBV14 to TRBJ1-5; D perhaps matches TRBD1 (5 bases). Germline loops: CDR1 SGHDN, CDR2 FVKESK. This CDR3 spans 16 amino acids. Trimming pared 0 bases from V and 0 bases from J, leaving 9 bases between. The CDR3 sequence is CASSQDGGVSNQPQHF. In DNA, the CDR3 is TGTGCCAGCAGCCAAGATGGGGGGGTTAGCAATCAGCCCCAGCATTTT.

The chain combines TRBV11-2 with TRBJ1-3; TRBD1 agrees at 12 bases. V shed 5 bases and J 2 bases; nucleotides not matched to a gene: 10. The CDR3 has 18 amino acids. CDR1 SGHAT and CDR2 FQNNGV come from the germline V gene. The CDR3 DNA follows: TGTGCCAGCAGCCGCTTACCCGGGACAGGGGGCCCTGGAAACACCATATATTTT. It is translated as CASSRLPGTGGPGNTIYF.

The rearrangement links TRBV11-2 to TRBJ1-2, with TRBD1 matching over 11 bases. Germline loops: CDR1 SGHAT, CDR2 FQNNGV. This CDR3 has 14 amino acids. V trimming: 5 bases; J trimming: 7 bases; junction bases outside the gene matches: 6. The CDR3 sequence: CASSPGGQGVGYTF. The DNA of the CDR3 is TGTGCCAGCAGCCCAGGGGGACAGGGGGTTGGCTACACCTTC.

The CDR3: CASSRGGSSYNEQFF. CDR3 in DNA: TGTGCCAGCAGTCGCGGGGGGAGCTCCTACAATGAGCAGTTCTTC. The V and J genes are TRBV27 and TRBJ2-1, with TRBD2 identical over 8 bases. V was clipped by 5 bases and J by 0 bases; unmatched bases: 3. Germline V gives CDR1 MNHEY, CDR2 SMNVEV (reference sequence). The CDR3 runs 15 residues.

V and J are TRBV5-5 and TRBJ2-4; 12 bases match TRBD2. V lost 4 bases and J lost 9; bases outside the gene matches: 8. Germline-derived CDR1 and CDR2 are SGHKS and YYEKEE (reference sequence). This CDR3 is built from 15 residues. The CDR3 loop reads CASSPTSGGQGIQYF. The CDR3 DNA reads as TGTGCCAGCAGCCCGACTAGCGGGGGCCAAGGCATTCAGTACTTC.

The chain employs TRBV7-9 and TRBJ1-6; 7 bases align to TRBD1. The CDR3 is 16 amino acids. V shed 5 bases, J shed 6 bases, and the junction held 10 bases outside the gene matches. Looked up from germline, CDR1 is SEHNR and CDR2 is FQNEAQ (reference sequence). CDR3 coding DNA: TGTGCCAGCAGCCCGAGCGACAGGGAATCTAATTCACCCCTCCACTTT. It yields the protein CASSPSDRESNSPLHF.

The chain uses TRBV6-5 and TRBJ1-4, with 8 bases aligning to TRBD1. This CDR3 region has 14 residues. Germline V gene sequence: CDR1 MNHEY, CDR2 SVGAGI. The J segment lost 7 bases and the V segment lost 5 bases, leaving 6 bases of the junction unmatched. The DNA for the CDR3 is TGTGCCAGCAGTATAACAGGGGGGGGTGAAAAACTGTTTTTT. This gives the protein CASSITGGGEKLFF.

The J gene is TRBJ1-2, the V gene TRBV5-1; D is possibly TRBD1 (6 bases). This CDR3 comprises 14 residues. Germline assignment: CDR1 SGHRS and CDR2 YFSETQ. V shed 4 bases and J shed 4 bases, with 14 bases lying between them. In DNA form, the CDR3 reads TGCGCCAGCAGCGTCACAGGGTTGGGCTATGGCTACACCTTC. Its protein product is CASSVTGLGYGYTF. Looking up the rest from reference TRBV5-1 and TRBJ1-2 gives the full variable domain: KAGVTQTPRYLIKTRGQQVTLSCSPISGHRSVSWYQQTPGQGLQFLFEYFSETQRNKGNFPGRFSGRQFSNSRSEMNVSTLELGDSALYLCASSVTGLGYGYTFGSGTRLTVV.

The chain couples TRBV7-3 to TRBJ2-2; the match to TRBD1 covers 7 bases. J was trimmed by 1 base and V by 5 bases; bases with no gene match: 4. Germline V gives CDR1 SGHTA, CDR2 FQGTGA. The CDR3 spans 15 residues. As DNA, the CDR3 is TGTGCCAGCAGCCAAGGACAGGTGAACACCGGGGAGCTGTTTTTT. The encoded protein is CASSQGQVNTGELFF.

This clone showed up just once. CDR3 sequence: CASSPLPGQIYEQYF. The CDR3 nucleotides read TGTGCCAGCAGCCCCTTACCGGGACAAATCTACGAGCAGTACTTC. The chain is built from TRBV7-8 and TRBJ2-7; a weak D match, TRBD1 (6 bases). This CDR3 contains 15 residues. V dropped 5 bases and J dropped 3 bases, with 17 bases sitting between them. Germline CDR1 reads SGHVS; CDR2 reads FQNEAQ. Together with reference TRBV7-8 and TRBJ2-7, the CDR3 gives the full variable domain: GAGVSQSPRYKVAKRGQDVALRCDPISGHVSLFWYQQALGQGPEFLTYFQNEAQLDKSGLPSDRFFAERPEGSVSTLKIQRTQQEDSAVYLCASSPLPGQIYEQYFGPGTRLTVT.

The chain has TRBV6-1 and TRBJ2-7; 7 bases fit TRBD2. CDR1 and CDR2 from the germline V gene are MNHNS and SASEGT. CDR3 length: 14 residues. Trimming took 3 bases from V and 0 from J; bases not matched to a gene: 2. CDR3 bases: TGTGCCAGCAGTGAGCTAGCGGACTCCTACGAGCAGTACTTC. This gives the protein CASSELADSYEQYF.

CDR3 sequence reads: CASSLQGGQPQHF. The CDR3 region has the DNA TGTGCCAGCAGCCTACAGGGGGGACAGCCCCAGCATTTT. V and J are TRBV12-3 or TRBV12-4 and TRBJ1-5, with 8 bases fitting TRBD1. The CDR3 totals 13 residues. The V and J ends lost 6 bases and 7 bases, in that order; junction bases with no gene match: 5.

The chain uses TRBV23-1 and TRBJ1-1; D is unresolved. TRBV23-1 is noted as an ORF with a role that remains uncertain. CDR3 length: 14 residues. Trimming removed 7 bases from V and 0 bases from J, with 12 bases in between. The CDR3 nucleotides are TGCGCCAGCACCCAGCGGGGTATGAACACTGAAGCTTTCTTT. It encodes CASTQRGMNTEAFF.

The chain links TRBV7-2 to TRBJ1-2, with D perhaps matching TRBD1 (5 bases). Trimming stripped 5 bases from V and 8 bases from J, with 9 bases between. The CDR3 consists of 11 residues. Germline V gene sequence: CDR1 SGHTA, CDR2 FQGNSA. Here the CDR3 reads CASSLRQGYTF. CDR3 sequence (DNA): TGTGCCAGCAGCCTCAGACAGGGCTACACCTTC.

CDR3 sequence (DNA): TGTGCCAGTAGTACGGGGAGACAAGAGACCCAGTACTTC. It specifies CASSTGRQETQYF. V is TRBV19 and J is TRBJ2-5; possibly TRBD2 for D (5 bases). CDR1 is LNHDA and CDR2 is SQIVND in the germline V gene (reference sequence). This CDR3 is 13 amino acids long. Trimming shortened V by 4 bases and J by 2 bases, and 8 bases separated the two germline ends.

This clone was detected many times. The J gene is TRBJ1-2, the V gene TRBV6-4; 8 bases agree with TRBD1. The CDR3 runs 16 residues. J was trimmed by 8 bases and V by 3 bases; bases with no gene match: 14. Germline loops: CDR1 MRHNA, CDR2 SNTAGT. CDR3 nucleotide sequence: TGTGCCAGCAGTGAAGGGGGACAGGACAGTGTGGAGGGCTACACCTTC. Protein: CASSEGGQDSVEGYTF.

The rearrangement uses TRBV30 and TRBJ2-2; possible D gene TRBD1, 6 bases. Trimming removed 4 bases at V and 6 bases at J, with 12 bases between. The CDR3 runs to 13 residues. The germline V gene encodes CDR1 GTSNPN and CDR2 SVGIG (reference sequence). The CDR3 DNA reads TGTGCCTGGACCCTACAGGGTTCCGGGGAGCTGTTTTTT. This encodes CAWTLQGSGELFF.

This clone was detected once. The V gene is TRBV7-9, the J gene TRBJ1-1; 9 bases map to TRBD1. Trimming removed 5 bases from V and 4 bases from J; junction bases left unmatched: 8. The CDR3 loop spans 15 amino acids. Germline loops: CDR1 SEHNR, CDR2 FQNEAQ (reference sequence). The CDR3 is CASSVQQGAGTEAFF. The CDR3 region has the DNA TGTGCCAGCAGCGTCCAACAGGGGGCCGGCACTGAAGCTTTCTTT.

The chain uses TRBV18 and TRBJ2-1; 10 bases agree with TRBD2. The germline gives CDR1 KGHSH, CDR2 LQKENI. The trim removed 3 bases at V and 14 bases at J, leaving 16 bases unmatched. This CDR3 has 16 amino acids. Here the CDR3 reads CASSPGEVLAGDNEFF. As DNA, the CDR3 is TGTGCCAGCTCACCCGGTGAGGTGCTAGCGGGAGATAACGAGTTCTTC. The variable domain in full, completed from reference TRBV18 and TRBJ2-1, reads NAGVMQNPRHLVRRRGQEARLRCSPMKGHSHVYWYRQLPEEGLKFMVYLQKENIIDESGMPKERFSAEFPKEGPSILRIQQVVRGDSAAYFCASSPGEVLAGDNEFFGPGTRLTVL.

This clone has a single count. DNA for the CDR3: TGCAGCGTTGTGTCAGGCCGAAGCTCCTACGAGCAGTACTTC. It translates to CSVVSGRSSYEQYF. The chain links TRBV29-1 to TRBJ2-7; D ambiguous. The germline CDR1 and CDR2 sequences are SQVTM and ANQGSEA. Trimming took 4 bases from V and 0 from J, leaving 13 bases between them. This CDR3 comprises 14 residues.

This chain uses TRBV5-1 with TRBJ2-5; TRBD2 aligns across 13 bases. This CDR3 has 15 amino acids. Germline CDR1 reads SGHRS; CDR2 reads YFSETQ. V was pared by 5 bases and J by 5 bases, with 6 bases of the junction left unmatched. CDR3 loop: CASRGLAGTRETQYF. The DNA of the CDR3 is TGCGCCAGCAGGGGACTAGCGGGAACTCGGGAGACCCAGTACTTC.

DNA for the CDR3: TGTGCCAGTAGGCCCCTGTCGGCGGAGAAAGTTGGCTACACCTTC. Encoded protein: CASRPLSAEKVGYTF. The chain carries TRBV19 and TRBJ1-2; D gene uncertain. The CDR3 has 15 amino acids. Trimming took 6 bases from V and 7 from J, leaving 21 bases between them. From germline, CDR1 is LNHDA and CDR2 SQIVND (reference sequence).

The genes are TRBV6-5 and TRBJ1-2; D possibly corresponds to TRBD1 (5 bases). V gave up 6 bases and J gave up 1 base, with 9 bases separating them. Germline values: CDR1 MNHEY, CDR2 SVGAGI. CDR3 length: 13 amino acids. CDR3 nucleotide sequence: TGTGCCAGCAGGGTACAGGATAACTATGGCTACACCTTC. This codes for CASRVQDNYGYTF.

V gene TRBV5-1 combines with J gene TRBJ2-1, with D possibly matching TRBD2 (5 bases). Germline lookup yields CDR1 SGHRS and CDR2 YFSETQ. This CDR3 is built from 12 residues. V was clipped by 4 bases and J by 3 bases, with 5 bases between them. The CDR3 bases are TGCGCCAGCAGCGCGGGCTACAATGAGCAGTTCTTC. Translated: CASSAGYNEQFF.

This chain links TRBV7-8 with TRBJ1-5; D might be TRBD1 (6 bases). Germline CDR1 and CDR2: SGHVS and FQNEAQ. This CDR3 comprises 12 residues. The V end was cut by 5 bases, the J end by 12 bases, with 14 bases between. The CDR3 nucleotides are TGTGCCAGCAGCCCAAACAGGGAGCACCAGCATTTT. Its translation is CASSPNREHQHF.